Sequencing of this T cell receptor beta chain was carried out in a study of regulatory T cells in long-lasting Graves disease. Study summary: Graves' cases, newly diagnosed, had used antithyroid drugs under 3 months.

This clonotype was counted at least ten times. Its target is unknown. The study, taken as a whole, reports: Graves' patients with persistent disease showed TCR diversity lower than patients newly diagnosed.

V was pared by 6 bases and J by 4 bases, with 8 bases between. CDR1 is SNHLY and CDR2 is FYNNEI in the germline V gene. The CDR3 covers 12 residues. With iRepertoire HTBI primers and Arm-PCR of CDR3 regions, TCR beta libraries were built. TCRdb fed the multiplex PCR reads into MiXCR, producing one record per CDR3 protein. This sample carries 350,000 to 400,000 distinct CDR3 sequences, 15% of them seen once, and the ten largest clones take approximately 22%. Time point indicated: newly diagnosed GD, antithyroid drugs for less than 3 months. There was RNA extracted from PBMCs, and the TCR library was made from it.

This receptor was taken from a female donor with Graves disease. V and J are TRBV2 and TRBJ2-3, with a weak D call TRBD1 (5 bases). The sequencing used peripheral blood mononuclear cells (PBMCs), collected at new diagnosis, from a patient treated with antithyroid drugs. CDR3 protein: CASRQGSDTQYF. The CDR3 DNA reads TGTGCCAGCAGGCAGGGCTCAGATACGCAGTATTTT.